Listed here are 23 T cell receptor beta chains from one sample, sequenced in a study of CD8+CD57+ T cells in acquired aplastic anemia. Genomic DNA was employed as the template in profiling TCR beta VDJ and CDR3. One entry per CDR3 protein results from TCRdb running MiXCR on the reads. The sample includes fewer than 200,000 distinct CDR3 sequences, 50% to 75% of them seen just once. The sequenced sample was sorted CD4+, CD8+, or CD8+CD57+ T cells (not recorded which) from PBMCs. All receptors come from a human donor in good health.

This rearrangement joins TRBV7-8 to TRBJ1-1; no firm D call. Trimming pared 5 bases from V and 1 base from J, leaving 11 bases between. CDR3 length equals 14 residues. Per the germline V gene, CDR1 is SGHVS and CDR2 is FQNEAQ. This CDR3 is CASSRWTENTEAFF. The CDR3 DNA reads as TGTGCCAGCAGCCGGTGGACTGAGAACACTGAAGCTTTCTTT.

The chain recombines TRBV7-2 with TRBJ2-7, with 11 bases matching TRBD1. This CDR3 region has 15 residues. Unmatched junction bases numbered 8, after V lost 5 bases and J lost 5 bases. The germline V gene has CDR1 SGHTA and CDR2 FQGNSA. This CDR3 reads CASSPGTGGFDEQYF. DNA for the CDR3: TGTGCCAGCAGCCCCGGGACAGGGGGGTTTGACGAGCAGTACTTC.

The chain is built from TRBV15 and TRBJ1-1; D is undetermined. V was shortened by 1 base and J by 2 bases, with 14 bases between the two germline ends. This CDR3 is 16 amino acids long. Looked up from germline, CDR1 is LNHNV and CDR2 is YYDKDF (reference sequence). The DNA of the CDR3 is TGTGCCACCAGCAGAGGATATACGCAGACAAACACTGAAGCTTTCTTT. Protein sequence: CATSRGYTQTNTEAFF.

The chain has TRBV24-1 and TRBJ2-7; D is tentatively TRBD1 or TRBD2 (5 bases each). The length of the CDR3 is 13 residues. Looked up from germline, CDR1 is KGHDR and CDR2 is SFDVKD. With 5 bases removed from V and 0 bases from J, the gap between germline ends came to 7 bases. CDR3 region: CATSARGSYEQYF. As DNA, the CDR3 is TGTGCCACCAGTGCGAGGGGCTCCTACGAGCAGTACTTC.

A remark on this clonotype: A junction end diverges from the germline sequence, so it may reflect a read error. This rearrangement joins TRBV5-4 to TRBJ2-7; D is possibly TRBD2 (6 bases). The CDR3 contains 13 residues. Germline CDR1 and CDR2: SGHNT and YYREEE (reference sequence). In nucleotides, the CDR3 is TGCGCCAGCAGCCCAGGACTAACCTACGAGCAGTACTTC. Amino acid sequence: CASSPGLTYEQYF.

The V and J genes are TRBV5-6 and TRBJ1-5; 8 positions match TRBD1. Unmatched junction bases numbered 7, after V lost 3 bases and J lost 2 bases. Germline CDR1 reads SGHDT; CDR2 reads YYEEEE. The CDR3 spans 16 residues. The CDR3 region is CASSSWGQEGNQPQHF. The CDR3 nucleotides are TGTGCCAGCAGCTCCTGGGGACAGGAGGGCAATCAGCCCCAGCATTTT.

This chain connects TRBV10-3 to TRBJ2-5; 7 bases map to TRBD1. J gave up 7 bases and V 2 bases, and 7 bases lay outside the gene matches. The CDR3 totals 14 residues. Germline V gives CDR1 ENHRY, CDR2 SYGVKD. The CDR3 reads CAISEIQGPGTQYF. In nucleotides, the CDR3 is TGTGCCATCAGTGAGATACAGGGGCCCGGGACCCAGTACTTC.

This sequence joins TRBV19 and TRBJ2-7; TRBD2 is a possible D gene (5 bases). Germline V gene data show CDR1 as LNHDA and CDR2 as SQIVND (reference sequence). CDR3 size: 13 residues. V lost 10 bases, J lost 6 bases, and 19 bases lay in between. This chain's CDR3 is CATSETTGLEQYF. For the CDR3, the DNA is TGTGCCACATCGGAGACTACGGGCCTCGAGCAGTACTTC.

Ten or more counts support this clonotype. The rearrangement joins TRBV20-1 to TRBJ2-7; 10 positions match TRBD1. V was pared by 0 bases and J by 1 base, with 3 bases of the junction left unmatched. CDR3 length: 15 residues. Germline V gives CDR1 DFQATT, CDR2 SNEGSKA (reference sequence). The DNA for the CDR3 is TGCAGTGCTAGAGAGGACAGGGGGATTTCCTACGAGCAGTACTTC. This gives the protein CSAREDRGISYEQYF.

This sequence joins TRBV5-6 and TRBJ2-7; D remains unclear. CDR3 length equals 12 residues. Germline V gives CDR1 SGHDT, CDR2 YYEEEE. The V end lost 4 bases, the J end lost 2 bases, and 7 bases lay between the germline ends. CDR3 nucleotides: TGTGCCAGCAGCCACCGACCCTACGAGCAGTACTTC. It is translated as CASSHRPYEQYF.

On this clonotype: Likely a read error: the CDR3 ends without its conserved phenylalanine or tryptophan. The chain uses TRBV7-6 and TRBJ2-6, with 7 bases lining up with TRBD1. After removal of 5 bases from V and 3 bases from J, the junction contained 4 bases not matched to a gene. This CDR3 is built from 15 residues. Germline V gives CDR1 SGHVS, CDR2 FNYEAQ. Here the CDR3 DNA reads TGTGCCAGCAGCCCACAGGGGAGTGGGGCCAACGTCCTGACTTTA. This sequence encodes CASSPQGSGANVLTL.

The sample holds many counts of this clonotype. The chain is built from TRBV24-1 and TRBJ2-2; no reliable D call. The germline V gene encodes CDR1 KGHDR and CDR2 SFDVKD. V was shortened by 5 bases and J by 2 bases, with 11 bases between the two germline ends. CDR3 size: 15 residues. The chain's CDR3 is CATSGGLGNTGELFF. CDR3 in DNA: TGTGCCACCAGTGGGGGTCTGGGAAACACCGGGGAGCTGTTTTTT.

Of note for this clonotype: One base away lies a much larger clone, so this may be a sequencing read error. The genes are TRBV11-2 and TRBJ2-3, with D hard to call. The length of the CDR3 is 15 residues. CDR1 is SGHAT and CDR2 is FQNNGV in the germline V gene. Written as DNA, the CDR3 is TGTGCCAGCAGCTTAGGGATCAGTCTCACAGATGCGCAGTATTTT. Translating gives CASSLGISLTDAQYF.

This chain uses TRBV9 with TRBJ1-2; tentative D call: TRBD1 (6 bases). CDR3 length: 12 amino acids. V was trimmed by 4 bases and J by 8 bases, leaving 12 bases between them. Germline CDR1 and CDR2: SGDLS and YYNGEE. The CDR3 DNA reads TGTGCCAGCAGCCAAGACAGGAGGGGCTACACCTTC. It specifies CASSQDRRGYTF.

Many counts were recorded for this clonotype. The chain recombines TRBV19 with TRBJ2-4; the D is unclear. Germline CDR1 LNHDA, CDR2 SQIVND (reference sequence). The CDR3 extends over 13 amino acids. The V and J ends lost 3 bases and 5 bases respectively, with 8 bases between them. The CDR3 protein is CASSIANENIQYF. The CDR3 region has the DNA TGTGCCAGTAGTATCGCGAATGAAAACATTCAGTACTTC.

The J gene is TRBJ2-5, the V gene TRBV7-8; 9 bases are shared with TRBD2. V lost 2 bases to trimming and J lost 5 bases; unmatched junction nucleotides: 9. The CDR3 contains 16 residues. CDR1 is SGHVS and CDR2 is FQNEAQ in the germline V gene. CDR3 sequence: CASSLSGGPPLETQYF. The DNA for the CDR3 is TGTGCCAGCAGCTTAAGCGGGGGGCCCCCTTTGGAGACCCAGTACTTC.

This clonotype has a count of ten or more. The genes are TRBV24-1 and TRBJ2-7; D is possibly TRBD2 (5 bases). The V and J ends lost 5 bases and 4 bases respectively, with 17 bases between them. Germline CDR1 and CDR2: KGHDR and SFDVKD. The length of the CDR3 is 15 residues. This CDR3 is CATSAITSRPYEQYF. The CDR3 DNA sequence: TGTGCCACCAGTGCCATCACTAGTCGCCCTTACGAGCAGTACTTC.

This clonotype has at least ten counts. CDR3 nucleotide sequence: TGTGCCAGCAGCTACGGGAGGGCCGGGGATACGCAGTATTTT. Protein sequence: CASSYGRAGDTQYF. The rearrangement uses TRBV7-8 and TRBJ2-3, with 8 bases fitting TRBD2. This CDR3 comprises 14 residues. V shed 4 bases, J shed 6 bases, and the junction held 6 bases outside the gene matches. CDR1 SGHVS and CDR2 FQNEAQ come from the germline V gene.

About this clonotype: The junction departs from the called germline gene at one end, perhaps through a read error. The chain uses TRBV5-5 and TRBJ1-1, with D unclear. Germline CDR1 reads SGHKS; CDR2 reads YYEKEE (reference sequence). This CDR3 has 14 residues. The CDR3 spells CASSYQDLNTEAFF. For the CDR3, the DNA is TGCGCCAGCAGCTATCAAGACTTAAACACTGAAGCTTTCTTT.

The rearrangement joins TRBV11-2 to TRBJ1-2; no firm D call. V lost 2 bases and J lost 0, with 13 bases in between. Looked up from germline, CDR1 is SGHAT and CDR2 is FQNNGV. The CDR3 contains 16 residues. The CDR3 nucleotides are TGTGCCAGCAGCTTACAAACTACAGCAACTAACTATGGCTACACCTTC. Amino acids: CASSLQTTATNYGYTF.

V usage is TRBV18 and J usage is TRBJ1-1; D is undetermined. V gave up 3 bases and J gave up 0 bases, with 8 bases separating them. Germline CDR1 KGHSH, CDR2 LQKENI. The CDR3 contains 14 residues. CDR3 residues: CASSPEVVNTEAFF. The CDR3, as DNA: TGTGCCAGCTCACCGGAGGTTGTGAACACTGAAGCTTTCTTT.

This clonotype showed up just a few times. The CDR3 loop reads CASSLTGGTYGYTF. The CDR3 coding sequence is TGTGCCAGCAGCTTAACGGGGGGAACCTATGGCTACACCTTC. The chain combines TRBV7-3 with TRBJ1-2; D is possibly TRBD1 (5 bases). The CDR3 contains 14 residues. Trimming cost V 0 bases and J 4 bases, with 9 bases left between them. CDR1 is SGHTA and CDR2 is FQGTGA in the germline V gene.

Remarks on this clonotype: The junction departs from germline at one end; a sequencing error may be responsible. The genes are TRBV7-7 and TRBJ2-1, with 7 bases fitting TRBD1. The germline V gene encodes CDR1 SSHAT and CDR2 FNYEAQ (reference sequence). This CDR3 comprises 13 residues. CDR3 region: CASSPGQYNEQFF. The DNA for the CDR3 is TGTGCTAGCAGCCCGGGACAGTACAATGAGCAGTTCTTC.